The text below deals with one TCR beta chain. The target antigen is unknown. A multiplex PCR was run with 60 Vbeta primers and 13 Jbeta primers. Data came from immunoSEQ multiplex PCR; TCRdb stores just in-frame clones and leaves some out. Of around 150,000 clones in the sample, roughly three quarters were seen once. The sample belongs to a study of cytomegalovirus exposure and HLA in healthy donors. V shed 4 bases and J 4 bases; nucleotides not matched to a gene: 16. Per germline, CDR1 MNHNS and CDR2 SASEGT. The CDR3 is made up of 18 amino acids. Whole-study results and caveats: An analysis was carried out at a later point. It showed that HLA-associated TCR beta chains were more clonally expanded than equally common non-associated chains. Several top significant clusters appeared, in a later analysis, to be linked to common viral pathogens. Earlier analysis yielded a pattern in which most TCR beta V segments were productive about 87% or about 30% of the time. Indistinguishability led to the exclusion of some V segments, TRBV6-2 and TRBV6-3 included.

The sequenced sample consisted of PBMCs. This TCR derives from a young man in good health and CMV-seronegative. This sequence joins TRBV6-1 and TRBJ1-2; 9 positions agree with TRBD1. CDR3 nucleotides: TGTGCCAGCAGTGCTTGGACAGGGGCCCCCCTTGTCTCCTATGGCTACACCTTC. It is translated as CASSAWTGAPLVSYGYTF.